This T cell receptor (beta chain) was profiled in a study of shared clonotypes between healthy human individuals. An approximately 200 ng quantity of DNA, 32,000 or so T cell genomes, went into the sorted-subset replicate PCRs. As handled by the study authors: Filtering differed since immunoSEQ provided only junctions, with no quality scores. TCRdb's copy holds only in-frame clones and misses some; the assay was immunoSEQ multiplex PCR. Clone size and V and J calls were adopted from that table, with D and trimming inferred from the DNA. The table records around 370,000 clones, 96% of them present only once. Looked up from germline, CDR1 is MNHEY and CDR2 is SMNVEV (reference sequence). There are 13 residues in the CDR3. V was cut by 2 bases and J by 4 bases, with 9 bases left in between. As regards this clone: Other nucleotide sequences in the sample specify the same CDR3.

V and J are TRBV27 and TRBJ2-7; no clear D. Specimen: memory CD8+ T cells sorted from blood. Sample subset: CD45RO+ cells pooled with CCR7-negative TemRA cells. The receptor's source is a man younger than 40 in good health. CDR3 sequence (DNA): TGTGCCAGCAGTTTAGGGGTTCCTTACGAGCAGTACTTC. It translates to CASSLGVPYEQYF.